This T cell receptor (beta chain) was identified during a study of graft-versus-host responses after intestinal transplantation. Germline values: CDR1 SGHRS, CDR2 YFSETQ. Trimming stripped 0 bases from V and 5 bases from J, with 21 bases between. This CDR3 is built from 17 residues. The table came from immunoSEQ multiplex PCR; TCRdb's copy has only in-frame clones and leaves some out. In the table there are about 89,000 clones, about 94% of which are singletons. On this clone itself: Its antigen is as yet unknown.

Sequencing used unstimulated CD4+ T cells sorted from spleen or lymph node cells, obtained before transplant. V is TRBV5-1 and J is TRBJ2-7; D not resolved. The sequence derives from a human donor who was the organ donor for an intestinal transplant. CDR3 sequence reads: CASSLVVGFGPLDEQYF. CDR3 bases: TGCGCCAGCAGCTTGGTAGTCGGGTTCGGCCCGCTCGACGAGCAGTACTTC.